Listed below are T cell receptor beta chains from one sample, sequenced in a study of blood T cell repertoires in COVID-19. The data were produced by immunoSEQ multiplex PCR, yet TCRdb's version contains in-frame clones alone and is incomplete. Here the sample spans some 100,000 clones, approximately 81% being singletons. Material: peripheral blood. These receptors came from a human donor in a cohort sampled during active COVID-19. Both conserved end residues are part of each CDR3. The D gene is left open where the match is weak. For some rows the clone size is stated as once, few or many, or as a class when expanded; others skip it.

V: TRBV5-6; J: TRBJ2-7; D: TRBD2; size: .; CDR3: CASSLSASGSSYEQYF; DNA: TGTGCCAGCAGCTTGAGCGCTAGCGGGAGCTCCTACGAGCAGTACTTC
V: TRBV5-1; J: TRBJ1-2; D: TRBD1; size: few; CDR3: CASSLDTRGGYTF; DNA: TGCGCCAGCAGCTTGGATACCAGGGGGGGCTACACCTTC
V: TRBV7-2; J: TRBJ2-5; D: TRBD2; size: once; CDR3: CASSREGGGQETQYF; DNA: TGTGCCAGCAGCCGGGAGGGCGGGGGCCAAGAGACCCAGTACTTC
V: TRBV5-6; J: TRBJ2-7; D: TRBD2; size: .; CDR3: CASSTGLAGKNEQYF; DNA: TGTGCCAGCAGCACCGGACTAGCGGGAAAGAACGAGCAGTACTTC
V: TRBV5-4; J: TRBJ1-1; D: .; size: once; CDR3: CASSSHPGLDTEAFF; DNA: TGTGCCAGCAGCTCCCACCCGGGGTTGGACACTGAAGCTTTCTTT
V: TRBV2; J: TRBJ2-2; D: .; size: .; CDR3: CASSERGTGELFF; DNA: TGTGCCAGCAGTGAAAGGGGCACCGGGGAGCTGTTTTTT
V: TRBV10-3; J: TRBJ2-6; D: .; size: .; CDR3: CAISEMSLGANVLTF; DNA: TGTGCCATCAGTGAGATGTCCTTGGGGGCCAACGTCCTGACTTTC
V: TRBV3-1/TRBV3-2; J: TRBJ2-1; D: TRBD2; size: .; CDR3: CASSQAGGSYNEQFF; DNA: TGTGCCAGCAGCCAAGCGGGAGGGTCCTACAATGAGCAGTTCTTC
V: TRBV19; J: TRBJ1-5; D: TRBD1; size: .; CDR3: CASRVSTGTDSNQPQHF; DNA: TGTGCCAGTAGAGTCTCTACAGGGACAGATAGCAATCAGCCCCAGCATTTT
V: TRBV29-1; J: TRBJ1-1; D: TRBD1; size: .; CDR3: CSAEDRTTEAFF; DNA: TGCAGCGCCGAGGACAGGACCACTGAAGCTTTCTTT
V: TRBV5-6; J: TRBJ1-1; D: TRBD1; size: .; CDR3: CASSPGQGAKGVGAFF; DNA: TGTGCCAGCAGCCCCGGACAGGGCGCTAAGGGGGTTGGAGCTTTCTTT
V: TRBV10-2; J: TRBJ2-4; D: .; size: .; CDR3: CASGEQGLGKNIQYF; DNA: TGCGCCAGCGGAGAGCAGGGCCTTGGCAAAAACATTCAGTACTTC
V: TRBV5-1; J: TRBJ1-2; D: TRBD1; size: .; CDR3: CASSLGQGVGGYTF; DNA: TGCGCCAGCAGCTTGGGACAGGGGGTAGGTGGCTACACCTTC
V: TRBV3-1/TRBV3-2; J: TRBJ2-2; D: .; size: .; CDR3: CASNSRSNTGELFF; DNA: TGTGCCAGCAATTCGAGGTCGAACACCGGGGAGCTGTTTTTT
V: TRBV5-6; J: TRBJ2-3; D: TRBD2; size: .; CDR3: CASRGSGAATQYF; DNA: TGTGCCAGCAGAGGGAGCGGGGCTGCTACGCAGTATTTT
V: TRBV5-1; J: TRBJ2-7; D: TRBD1; size: few; CDR3: CASSLAGQTIAGGEQYF; DNA: TGCGCCAGCAGCTTGGCGGGACAGACCATAGCCGGTGGCGAGCAGTACTTC
V: TRBV5-1; J: TRBJ2-3; D: .; size: .; CDR3: CASSLGRGWTDTQYF; DNA: TGCGCCAGCAGCTTGGGACGGGGGTGGACAGATACGCAGTATTTT
V: TRBV7-9; J: TRBJ2-3; D: TRBD1; size: .; CDR3: CAGQGETDTQYF; DNA: TGTGCCGGACAGGGAGAAACAGATACGCAGTATTTT
V: TRBV7-2; J: TRBJ1-6; D: .; size: .; CDR3: CASSLRVRDGSSYNSPLHF; DNA: TGTGCCAGCAGCTTACGAGTACGGGACGGGAGCTCCTATAATTCACCCCTCCACTTT
V: TRBV2; J: TRBJ1-2; D: .; size: .; CDR3: CASTDPGVGYTF; DNA: TGTGCCAGCACCGATCCCGGGGTAGGCTACACCTTC
V: TRBV27; J: TRBJ2-1; D: TRBD1; size: .; CDR3: CASSPGQFNEQFF; DNA: TGTGCCAGCAGTCCGGGACAGTTCAATGAGCAGTTCTTC
V: TRBV7-9; J: TRBJ2-1; D: .; size: .; CDR3: CASSLYGSGIQFF; DNA: TGTGCCAGCAGCTTATATGGATCCGGGATTCAGTTCTTC
V: TRBV7-2; J: TRBJ2-7; D: .; size: .; CDR3: CASSLRAGTYEQYF; DNA: TGTGCCAGCAGCTTACGAGCGGGCACCTACGAGCAGTACTTC
V: TRBV10-3; J: TRBJ1-4; D: .; size: few; CDR3: CAVSPSRQLGPSTNEKLFF; DNA: TGTGCCGTAAGCCCCTCCCGACAGTTGGGTCCATCCACTAATGAAAAACTGTTTTTT
V: TRBV7-9; J: TRBJ1-2; D: .; size: once; CDR3: CASSLGGSDGRGYTF; DNA: TGTGCCAGCAGCTTAGGGGGCAGCGACGGACGCGGCTACACCTTC
V: TRBV14; J: TRBJ2-5; D: .; size: .; CDR3: CASSRKQGWETQYF; DNA: TGTGCCAGCAGCCGTAAACAGGGTTGGGAGACCCAGTACTTC
V: TRBV28; J: TRBJ2-7; D: TRBD2; size: .; CDR3: CASRGSGGGTYEQYF; DNA: TGTGCCAGCAGAGGAAGCGGGGGCGGGACCTACGAGCAGTACTTC
V: TRBV7-9; J: TRBJ2-3; D: TRBD2; size: .; CDR3: CASSLGLAINTDTQYF; DNA: TGTGCCAGCAGCTTGGGACTAGCGATCAACACAGATACGCAGTATTTT
V: TRBV6-6; J: TRBJ2-2; D: TRBD2; size: .; CDR3: CASSSGLVNTGELFF; DNA: TGTGCCAGCAGTTCGGGACTAGTTAACACCGGGGAGCTGTTTTTT
V: TRBV3-1/TRBV3-2; J: TRBJ2-1; D: TRBD2; size: .; CDR3: CASSHPDGTSGGAGGSYNEQFF; DNA: TGTGCCAGCAGCCATCCCGACGGGACTAGCGGGGGGGCGGGCGGATCCTACAATGAGCAGTTCTTC
V: TRBV7-8; J: TRBJ2-6; D: .; size: .; CDR3: CASSLGYPGGANVLTF; DNA: TGTGCCAGCAGCTTAGGTTACCCTGGCGGGGCCAACGTCCTGACTTTC
V: TRBV6-5; J: TRBJ2-5; D: TRBD2; size: .; CDR3: CASRNFRRESETQYF; DNA: TGTGCCAGCAGGAATTTCCGGCGGGAGAGTGAGACCCAGTACTTC
V: TRBV7-2; J: TRBJ1-3; D: .; size: .; CDR3: CASSLDAASSGNTIYF; DNA: TGTGCCAGCAGCTTAGATGCGGCAAGCTCTGGAAACACCATATATTTT
V: TRBV6-2/TRBV6-3; J: TRBJ1-2; D: TRBD1; size: once; CDR3: CASSYSDRVWGYTF; DNA: TGTGCCAGCAGTTACTCGGACAGGGTCTGGGGCTACACCTTC
V: TRBV6-1; J: TRBJ2-2; D: .; size: few; CDR3: CASSERGYTGELFF; DNA: TGTGCCAGCAGTGAAAGGGGTTACACCGGGGAGCTGTTTTTT
V: TRBV11-3; J: TRBJ2-1; D: TRBD1; size: .; CDR3: CASSPDRGPWNEQFF; DNA: TGTGCCAGCAGCCCGGACAGGGGGCCATGGAATGAGCAGTTCTTC
V: TRBV5-4; J: TRBJ2-1; D: TRBD2; size: .; CDR3: CASSPWLGGSVGEQFF; DNA: TGTGCCAGCAGCCCTTGGCTTGGCGGGAGTGTGGGTGAGCAGTTCTTC
V: TRBV19; J: TRBJ1-6; D: .; size: .; CDR3: CASSMTGGSYNSPLHF; DNA: TGTGCCAGTAGTATGACGGGGGGTTCCTATAATTCACCCCTCCACTTT
V: TRBV18; J: TRBJ2-7; D: .; size: .; CDR3: CASSPGTRITEQYF; DNA: TGTGCCAGCTCACCCGGGACAAGGATCACCGAGCAGTACTTC
V: TRBV9; J: TRBJ1-1; D: TRBD1; size: .; CDR3: CASSAGGAFPEAFF; DNA: TGTGCCAGCAGCGCAGGGGGCGCGTTCCCTGAAGCTTTCTTT
V: TRBV19; J: TRBJ1-1; D: .; size: .; CDR3: CASSMGGRGMNTEAFF; DNA: TGTGCCAGTAGTATGGGCGGCCGGGGAATGAACACTGAAGCTTTCTTT
V: TRBV2; J: TRBJ2-1; D: .; size: .; CDR3: CASRDGSGHLLYNEQFF; DNA: TGTGCCAGCAGGGATGGTAGCGGACATCTCCTGTACAATGAGCAGTTCTTC